One and the same sample provided the 13 T cell receptor beta chains below, sequenced in a study of blood T cell repertoires in COVID-19. The repertoire was sequenced with immunoSEQ multiplex PCR; TCRdb's copy has only in-frame clones and lacks some. The repertoire holds about 150,000 clones, 84% seen once, with 8.5% to 9% in the top ten. The sequenced material came from peripheral blood. The receptors come from a man under 40 with COVID-19, enrolled during active disease.

The genes are TRBV7-9 and TRBJ2-7; a weak D match, TRBD1 (6 bases). CDR3 length: 14 residues. Trimming stripped 5 bases from V and 5 bases from J, with 16 bases between. The V gene's germline CDR1 is SEHNR and CDR2 FQNEAQ (reference sequence). The CDR3 here is CASSPDRPGDEQYF. CDR3 bases: TGTGCCAGCAGCCCGGACAGACCTGGAGACGAGCAGTACTTC.

The chain carries TRBV19 and TRBJ2-5; 8 bases map to TRBD2. The CDR3 runs 17 residues. V lost 0 bases, J lost 4 bases, and 10 bases stayed unmatched. The V gene's germline CDR1 is LNHDA and CDR2 SQIVND (reference sequence). DNA of the CDR3: TGTGCCAGTAGTATAGATAGCGGGACGGAGGGGCGAGAGACCCAGTACTTC. Encoded protein: CASSIDSGTEGRETQYF. Looking up the rest from reference TRBV19 and TRBJ2-5 gives the full variable domain: DGGITQSPKYLFRKEGQNVTLSCEQNLNHDAMYWYRQDPGQGLRLIYYSQIVNDFQKGDIAEGYSVSREKKESFPLTVTSAQKNPTAFYLCASSIDSGTEGRETQYFGPGTRLLVL.

The chain employs TRBV29-1 and TRBJ2-3; 12 bases are a match to TRBD1. Germline loops: CDR1 SQVTM, CDR2 ANQGSEA. With 7 bases clipped from V and 14 bases from J, the junction kept 19 bases outside the gene matches. The CDR3 is 15 residues long. CDR3 sequence: CSGGSLPGQGAGWYF. CDR3 coding DNA: TGCAGCGGAGGATCATTGCCGGGACAGGGGGCGGGGTGGTATTTT.

This clone was seen once. This chain joins TRBV28 and TRBJ2-5; 8 bases map to TRBD1. The CDR3 sequence is 15 residues long. Unmatched junction bases numbered 6, after V lost 4 bases and J lost 2 bases. CDR1 MDHEN and CDR2 SYDVKM come from the germline V gene. CDR3 loop: CASSSETGGQETQYF. The CDR3 coding sequence is TGTGCCAGCAGTTCTGAAACAGGGGGTCAAGAGACCCAGTACTTC.

This sequence joins TRBV28 and TRBJ1-3; 9 nucleotides align to TRBD1. The length of the CDR3 is 14 residues. CDR1 is MDHEN and CDR2 is SYDVKM in the germline V gene. Unmatched junction bases numbered 0, after V lost 6 bases and J lost 0 bases. CDR3 residues: CASRTGGSGNTIYF. CDR3 DNA: TGTGCCAGCAGGACAGGGGGCTCTGGAAACACCATATATTTT.

The chain combines TRBV6-5 with TRBJ2-7; 9 bases are shared with TRBD2. Germline CDR1 is MNHEY and CDR2 is SVGAGI. J lost 6 bases, V lost 10 bases, and 10 bases had no gene match. The CDR3 length is 13 residues. The CDR3 nucleotides are TGTGCCACCTCTAGCGGGATATTAAGCGAGCAGTACTTC. Translating gives CATSSGILSEQYF.

Concerning this clone itself: Germline is not matched at one junction end, which may reflect a read error. The chain carries TRBV7-8 and TRBJ2-7; D might be TRBD2 (6 bases). Germline V gene sequence: CDR1 SGHVS, CDR2 FQNEAQ. This CDR3 is built from 12 residues. The CDR3 reads CASSLDSLAKNF. DNA for the CDR3: TGTGCCAGCAGCTTAGATAGTCTAGCGAAGAACTTC.

This clone was found many times. The genes are TRBV25-1 and TRBJ2-2; D is unresolved. The CDR3 is made up of 14 amino acids. The V gene lost 3 bases and the J gene lost 3 bases, with 8 bases spanning the gap. Germline V gives CDR1 MGHDK, CDR2 SYGVNS. The CDR3 DNA reads TGTGCCAGCAGTGACTCGCGAGACACCGGGGAGCTGTTTTTT. Amino acids: CASSDSRDTGELFF.

The chain uses TRBV2 and TRBJ1-5, with 9 bases aligning to TRBD1. CDR1 is SNHLY and CDR2 is FYNNEI in the germline V gene. Trimming removed 7 bases from V and 2 bases from J; junction bases left unmatched: 6. The CDR3 has 15 residues. The CDR3 is CASTYRTGGNQPQHF. The CDR3 coding sequence is TGTGCCAGCACGTATCGGACAGGGGGCAATCAGCCCCAGCATTTT.

In its sample, this clone was seen a few times. This chain joins TRBV28 and TRBJ1-1; D remains unclear. The CDR3 consists of 14 residues. Germline CDR1 is MDHEN and CDR2 is SYDVKM. V gave up 6 bases and J gave up 7 bases, with 18 bases separating them. The CDR3 here is CASSLLSGVNEAFF. CDR3 in DNA: TGTGCCAGCAGCCTCCTCTCGGGAGTAAATGAAGCTTTCTTT.

This clone was seen only once. The CDR3 DNA reads TGTGCCAGCAGCGGACTAGCGGGAGGGGTCAATGAGCAGTTCTTC. Its translation: CASSGLAGGVNEQFF. The chain links TRBV11-2 to TRBJ2-1, with 15 bases matching TRBD2. The CDR3 loop spans 15 amino acids. Trimming took 5 bases from V and 6 from J; bases not matched to a gene: 2. Germline CDR1 SGHAT, CDR2 FQNNGV.

The chain links TRBV28 to TRBJ1-6; the match to TRBD1 covers 9 bases. The CDR3 is made up of 15 amino acids. The germline V gene encodes CDR1 MDHEN and CDR2 SYDVKM. The ends lost 1 base at V and 7 bases at J; junction bases unmatched: 2. The CDR3 DNA reads as TGTGCCAGCAGTTTATACGGGACAGGGAATTCACCCCTCCACTTT. As protein: CASSLYGTGNSPLHF.

CDR3 nucleotides: TGTGCCAGCACCGGGTGGAGGGTCAATTCACCCCTCCACTTT. This codes for CASTGWRVNSPLHF. V and J are TRBV6-5 and TRBJ1-6; D remains ambiguous. CDR1 and CDR2 from the germline V gene are MNHEY and SVGAGI. Trimming pared 7 bases from V and 7 bases from J, leaving 14 bases between. The CDR3 is made up of 14 amino acids.